These T cell receptor beta chains were read from a single sample in a study of beta chain features in type 1 diabetes. Data came from immunoSEQ multiplex PCR; TCRdb stores just in-frame clones and leaves some out. The sample holds about 700,000 clones, 13% seen once. Input material: naive CD4+ T cells from blood. The source of these receptors is a man between 18 and 29 years old with type 1 diabetes. CDR3s leave out the opening cysteine and the closing phenylalanine or tryptophan. The D gene is left open where the match is weak.

J gene: TRBJ1-2; D gene: TRBD1; V gene: TRBV7-9; CDR3 protein: ASSVDRGWGYGYT
J gene: TRBJ1-4; D gene: .; V gene: TRBV28; CDR3 protein: ASLARTPEKLF
J gene: TRBJ2-1; D gene: .; V gene: TRBV11-2; CDR3 protein: ASSLNVGTAGYNEQF
J gene: TRBJ2-5; D gene: .; V gene: TRBV5-1; CDR3 protein: ASRSDQETQY
J gene: TRBJ1-1; D gene: TRBD1; V gene: TRBV7-9; CDR3 protein: ASNPDGDRWTEAF
J gene: TRBJ1-5; D gene: TRBD1; V gene: TRBV7-9; CDR3 protein: ASSSRGQGDQPQH
J gene: TRBJ2-7; D gene: .; V gene: TRBV28; CDR3 protein: ASSGESSYEQY
J gene: TRBJ2-4; D gene: .; V gene: TRBV4-2; CDR3 protein: ASSRQEQGSKNIQY
J gene: TRBJ1-1; D gene: .; V gene: TRBV9; CDR3 protein: ASSVAQSNTEAF
J gene: TRBJ1-2; D gene: TRBD1; V gene: TRBV6-1; CDR3 protein: ASTEQGNYGYT
J gene: TRBJ2-5; D gene: .; V gene: TRBV19; CDR3 protein: ASSIREQETQY
J gene: TRBJ1-1; D gene: TRBD1; V gene: TRBV28; CDR3 protein: ASSHRTGGVTEAF
J gene: TRBJ2-1; D gene: TRBD1; V gene: TRBV18; CDR3 protein: ASSPGTAFNEQF
J gene: TRBJ2-1; D gene: .; V gene: TRBV7-2; CDR3 protein: ASSLIELNNEQF
J gene: TRBJ2-5; D gene: TRBD2; V gene: TRBV7-3; CDR3 protein: ASSLSRGGQETQY
J gene: TRBJ2-3; D gene: .; V gene: TRBV19; CDR3 protein: ASQWGDTQY
J gene: TRBJ2-3; D gene: .; V gene: TRBV9; CDR3 protein: ASSVEGDTWGLQTDTQY
J gene: TRBJ1-2; D gene: .; V gene: TRBV29-1; CDR3 protein: SADGGDQTNYGYT
J gene: TRBJ1-6; D gene: .; V gene: TRBV7-2; CDR3 protein: ASSLVSGLTYNSPLH
J gene: TRBJ2-3; D gene: TRBD1; V gene: TRBV2; CDR3 protein: ASSYWTGQADTQY
J gene: TRBJ1-2; D gene: .; V gene: TRBV7-9; CDR3 protein: ASSHRWMGYGYT
J gene: TRBJ1-2; D gene: .; V gene: TRBV27; CDR3 protein: ASSLAGYGYT
J gene: TRBJ2-7; D gene: .; V gene: TRBV2; CDR3 protein: ASRENYEQY
J gene: TRBJ1-5; D gene: .; V gene: TRBV7-3; CDR3 protein: ASSTTGSGNQPQH
J gene: TRBJ1-3; D gene: .; V gene: TRBV5-4; CDR3 protein: ASSLGDSGNTIY
J gene: TRBJ2-2; D gene: .; V gene: TRBV21-1; CDR3 protein: ASSRAGVNTGELF
J gene: TRBJ2-7; D gene: .; V gene: TRBV4-1; CDR3 protein: ASSHGQGSRDEQY
J gene: TRBJ1-2; D gene: .; V gene: TRBV4-1; CDR3 protein: ASSQVYHPDYGYT
J gene: TRBJ1-5; D gene: .; V gene: TRBV23-1; CDR3 protein: ASSHSGAPASNQPQH
J gene: TRBJ2-6; D gene: .; V gene: TRBV4-1; CDR3 protein: ASSRRTDGANVLT
J gene: TRBJ2-1; D gene: .; V gene: TRBV5-1; CDR3 protein: ASSRGQPHSYNEQF
J gene: TRBJ2-7; D gene: .; V gene: TRBV19; CDR3 protein: ASSIGGARNYEQY
J gene: TRBJ2-5; D gene: .; V gene: TRBV7-6; CDR3 protein: ASSGARETQY
J gene: TRBJ1-4; D gene: .; V gene: TRBV14; CDR3 protein: ASSQDPLGAGLNEKLF
J gene: TRBJ1-2; D gene: .; V gene: TRBV5-4; CDR3 protein: ASSRATETYGYT
J gene: TRBJ1-2; D gene: .; V gene: TRBV19; CDR3 protein: ASSIVGDELGDYGYT
J gene: TRBJ2-5; D gene: .; V gene: TRBV5-4; CDR3 protein: ASSRPWGEETQY
J gene: TRBJ1-4; D gene: TRBD1; V gene: TRBV29-1; CDR3 protein: SGGTENEKLF
J gene: TRBJ2-3; D gene: TRBD2; V gene: TRBV10-2; CDR3 protein: ASRLAGATDTQY
J gene: TRBJ2-5; D gene: TRBD2; V gene: TRBV7-9; CDR3 protein: ASSLGLAFGETQY
J gene: TRBJ2-2; D gene: .; V gene: TRBV18; CDR3 protein: ASSPLEVAGELF
J gene: TRBJ2-7; D gene: TRBD1; V gene: TRBV30; CDR3 protein: AWETGGNYEQY
J gene: TRBJ2-5; D gene: TRBD2; V gene: TRBV7-8; CDR3 protein: ASSAIAGSGTQY
J gene: TRBJ2-5; D gene: .; V gene: TRBV13; CDR3 protein: ASSHTLLETQY
J gene: TRBJ1-6; D gene: TRBD1; V gene: TRBV30; CDR3 protein: AWGDRETSPLH
J gene: TRBJ2-3; D gene: .; V gene: TRBV5-1; CDR3 protein: ASSPDGGDTDTQY
J gene: TRBJ2-7; D gene: .; V gene: TRBV6-5; CDR3 protein: ASSYSRTTYEQY
J gene: TRBJ1-2; D gene: .; V gene: TRBV2; CDR3 protein: ASSAEQGMRGYT
J gene: TRBJ1-1; D gene: .; V gene: TRBV29-1; CDR3 protein: SVEVRGKDTEAF
J gene: TRBJ1-3; D gene: .; V gene: TRBV9; CDR3 protein: ASSPPPDRTGNTIY
J gene: TRBJ2-4; D gene: .; V gene: TRBV4-1; CDR3 protein: ASSQGGLKNIQY